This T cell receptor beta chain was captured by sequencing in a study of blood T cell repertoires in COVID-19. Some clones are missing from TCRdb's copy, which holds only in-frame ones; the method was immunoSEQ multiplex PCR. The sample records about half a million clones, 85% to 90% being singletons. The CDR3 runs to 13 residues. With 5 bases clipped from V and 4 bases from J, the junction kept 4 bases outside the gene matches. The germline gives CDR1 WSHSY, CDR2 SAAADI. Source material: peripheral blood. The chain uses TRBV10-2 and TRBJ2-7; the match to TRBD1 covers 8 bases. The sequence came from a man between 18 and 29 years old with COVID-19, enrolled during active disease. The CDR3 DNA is TGCGCCAGCAGTTGGGACAGGCGATACGAGCAGTACTTC. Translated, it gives CASSWDRRYEQYF.